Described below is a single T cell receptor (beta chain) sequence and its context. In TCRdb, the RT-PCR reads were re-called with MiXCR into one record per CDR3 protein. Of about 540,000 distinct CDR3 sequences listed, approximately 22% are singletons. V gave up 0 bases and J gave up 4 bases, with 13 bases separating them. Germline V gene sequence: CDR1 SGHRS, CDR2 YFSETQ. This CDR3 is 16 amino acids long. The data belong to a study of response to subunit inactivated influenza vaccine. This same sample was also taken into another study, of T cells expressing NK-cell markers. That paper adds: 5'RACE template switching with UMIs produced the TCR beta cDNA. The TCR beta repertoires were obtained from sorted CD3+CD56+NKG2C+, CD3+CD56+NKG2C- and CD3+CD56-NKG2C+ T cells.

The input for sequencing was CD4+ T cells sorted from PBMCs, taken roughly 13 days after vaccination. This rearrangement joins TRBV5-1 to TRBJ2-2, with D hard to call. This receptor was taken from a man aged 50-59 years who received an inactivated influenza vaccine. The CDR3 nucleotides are TGCGCCAGCAGCTTGGAAATTCGGGTTGGCACCGGGGAGCTGTTTTTT. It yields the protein CASSLEIRVGTGELFF.